This passage covers 18 T cell receptor beta chains from one sample sequenced in a study of blood T cell repertoires in COVID-19. Assay: immunoSEQ multiplex PCR; the TCRdb copy retains only in-frame clones and omits some. The table has about 130,000 clones, around 83% seen once. Sequencing was performed on peripheral blood. These receptors were taken from a woman older than 75 with acute or convalescent COVID-19.

About this clone itself: The junction shows a germline mismatch at one end, possibly a read error. V gene TRBV7-9 combines with J gene TRBJ2-1; D is possibly TRBD1 (6 bases). Germline CDR1 reads SEHNR; CDR2 reads FQNEAQ (reference sequence). This CDR3 region has 12 residues. The CDR3 loop is CASSIQGTLLIF. The CDR3 DNA sequence: TGTGCCAGCAGCATCCAGGGGACACTCCTGATCTTC.

This rearrangement joins TRBV3-1 (or the pseudogene TRBV3-2) to TRBJ1-1, with D perhaps matching TRBD1 (6 bases). V was cut by 4 bases and J by 3 bases, with 12 bases left in between. Germline V CDR1 and CDR2: LGHDT, YNNKEL (reference sequence). CDR3 length equals 14 residues. CDR3 sequence reads: CASSPWTEYTEAFF. In DNA form, the CDR3 reads TGTGCCAGCAGCCCCTGGACAGAATACACTGAAGCTTTCTTT.

This clone appeared a few times. Distinct nucleotide sequences in the sample also encode this CDR3. The gene calls are TRBV5-1 and TRBJ2-1; 8 nucleotides line up with TRBD1. The CDR3 runs to 16 residues. V lost 4 bases and J lost 0; bases outside the gene matches: 6. Germline loops: CDR1 SGHRS, CDR2 YFSETQ. The CDR3 bases are TGCGCCAGCAGCCTAGAGGACAGGGTCTCCTACAATGAGCAGTTCTTC. It specifies CASSLEDRVSYNEQFF.

CDR3 nucleotide sequence: TGTGCCATCAGGATAGCGGGGTCCTCCTACGAGCAGTACTTC. Translation: CAIRIAGSSYEQYF. The chain has TRBV10-3 and TRBJ2-7; 8 bases agree with TRBD2. Germline trimming cut 6 bases from V and 0 bases from J; bases unmatched to any gene: 4. Germline CDR1 ENHRY, CDR2 SYGVKD. The CDR3 contains 14 residues.

The rearrangement links TRBV3-1 (or the pseudogene TRBV3-2) to TRBJ2-3, with TRBD2 identical over 12 bases. The CDR3 sequence is 15 residues long. Germline V CDR1 and CDR2: LGHDT, YNNKEL (reference sequence). The junction had 5 bases not matched to a gene; V was cut back by 1 base and J by 9 bases. The CDR3 region is CASSQALAGGETQYF. CDR3 DNA: TGTGCCAGCAGCCAAGCCCTAGCGGGGGGGGAAACGCAGTATTTT.

The chain is built from TRBV7-2 and TRBJ2-7, with a tentative D call TRBD1 (6 bases). The germline V gene encodes CDR1 SGHTA and CDR2 FQGNSA. The CDR3 is 15 residues long. V dropped 5 bases and J dropped 6 bases, with 20 bases sitting between them. The CDR3 nucleotides read TGTGCCAGCAGCAGCCGGGACATGTTAAGATTCGAGCAGTACTTC. This encodes CASSSRDMLRFEQYF.

The chain joins TRBV27 to TRBJ2-5; 10 nucleotides line up with TRBD2. Germline V gives CDR1 MNHEY, CDR2 SMNVEV (reference sequence). The ends lost 3 bases at V and 5 bases at J; junction bases unmatched: 6. This CDR3 has 15 amino acids. The CDR3 sequence: CASSFQRGGWETQYF. The DNA for the CDR3 is TGTGCCAGCAGTTTCCAGCGGGGGGGATGGGAGACCCAGTACTTC.

V and J are TRBV3-1 (or the pseudogene TRBV3-2) and TRBJ1-2; D is uncertain. V lost 4 bases and J lost 4, with 10 bases in between. The germline V gene has CDR1 LGHDT and CDR2 YNNKEL (reference sequence). The CDR3 is 13 residues long. The CDR3 is CASSPQDLYGYTF. For the CDR3, the DNA is TGTGCCAGCAGCCCCCAGGATCTCTATGGCTACACCTTC.

The gene calls are TRBV5-5 and TRBJ2-6; no clear D. The length of the CDR3 is 17 residues. The germline V gene encodes CDR1 SGHKS and CDR2 YYEKEE (reference sequence). V was shortened by 4 bases and J by 1 base, with 15 bases between the two germline ends. The CDR3 sequence: CASSPKAMSSGANVLTF. The CDR3 coding sequence is TGTGCCAGCAGCCCAAAAGCGATGTCTTCTGGGGCCAACGTCCTGACTTTC.

V and J are TRBV18 and TRBJ2-3; TRBD1 aligns across 8 bases. With 6 bases clipped from V and 6 bases from J, the junction kept 11 bases outside the gene matches. The CDR3 length is 15 residues. CDR1 and CDR2 (germline): KGHSH, LQKENI. CDR3 bases: TGTGCCAGCTCTTCCGGGACAGGAGGTCTTGATACGCAGTATTTT. As protein: CASSSGTGGLDTQYF.

This chain uses TRBV3-1 (or the pseudogene TRBV3-2) with TRBJ2-1; TRBD1 matches 8 bases. Germline V CDR1 and CDR2: LGHDT, YNNKEL (reference sequence). J gave up 7 bases and V 1 base, and 12 bases lay outside the gene matches. The CDR3 is 17 amino acids. The CDR3 nucleotides read TGTGCCAGCAGCCAAGTCTTGACAGGGGTGGTTTGGAATGAGCAGTTCTTC. It is translated as CASSQVLTGVVWNEQFF.

The J gene is TRBJ2-1, the V gene TRBV5-5; 11 bases map to TRBD2. Germline V gene sequence: CDR1 SGHKS, CDR2 YYEKEE (reference sequence). The CDR3 totals 17 residues. V lost 0 bases to trimming and J lost 4 bases; unmatched junction nucleotides: 6. CDR3 nucleotide sequence: TGTGCCAGCAGCTTGGGCTCTAGCGGGGGGTATTACAATGAGCAGTTCTTC. This translates into CASSLGSSGGYYNEQFF.

This clone appeared a few times. The chain employs TRBV11-3 and TRBJ2-1, with TRBD1 matching 7 bases. There are 14 residues in the CDR3. Germline V gives CDR1 SGHNT, CDR2 YENEEA. V trimming: 5 bases; J trimming: 9 bases; junction bases outside the gene matches: 10. CDR3 coding DNA: TGTGCCAGCAGCCCGTCCGACAGGGATAGTGAGCAGTTCTTC. Translated: CASSPSDRDSEQFF.

DNA for the CDR3: TGCGCCAGCAGCTTGGCCTCGGGGGGGTCTAATGAAAAACTGTTTTTT. As protein: CASSLASGGSNEKLFF. The V and J genes are TRBV5-1 and TRBJ1-4, with D perhaps matching TRBD1 (5 bases). V dropped 0 bases and J dropped 3 bases, with 12 bases sitting between them. The germline V gene has CDR1 SGHRS and CDR2 YFSETQ. The CDR3 consists of 16 residues.

This clone is a singleton in its sample. The V call is TRBV27, the J call TRBJ1-2, with no clear D. Germline V gene sequence: CDR1 MNHEY, CDR2 SMNVEV (reference sequence). Deletions cut 0 bases from V and 4 bases from J, with 12 bases between. The CDR3 is 15 residues long. The CDR3 coding sequence is TGTGCCAGCAGTTTATCCGGTGGGCCGCGCTATGGCTACACCTTC. This codes for CASSLSGGPRYGYTF.

The rearrangement joins TRBV3-1 (or the pseudogene TRBV3-2) to TRBJ2-1; 7 bases match TRBD2. The ends lost 0 bases at V and 4 bases at J; junction bases unmatched: 9. Germline CDR1 reads LGHDT; CDR2 reads YNNKEL (reference sequence). The CDR3 runs 17 residues. DNA of the CDR3: TGTGCCAGCAGCCAAGATCGGGGAGGGTCCCTATACAATGAGCAGTTCTTC. Its protein is CASSQDRGGSLYNEQFF.

The genes are TRBV7-7 and TRBJ2-6, with D possibly TRBD1 on 6 matching bases. Germline V lookup: CDR1 SSHAT, CDR2 FNYEAQ (reference sequence). The CDR3 spans 16 residues. Trimming cost V 6 bases and J 0 bases, with 12 bases left between them. The CDR3 sequence is CASSPKDSSGANVLTF. CDR3 bases: TGTGCCAGCAGTCCTAAGGACAGCTCTGGGGCCAACGTCCTGACTTTC.

The chain has TRBV7-3 and TRBJ1-2; D unclear. The CDR3 is 13 residues long. The germline CDR1 and CDR2 sequences are SGHTA and FQGTGA. The ends were cut back, 2 bases at V and 2 bases at J, with 6 bases in the middle. This CDR3 reads CASSLYGNYGYTF. CDR3 coding DNA: TGTGCCAGCAGCTTATACGGGAACTATGGCTACACCTTC.